These T cell receptor beta chains were read from a single sample in a study of T cell responses to AZD1222 COVID-19 vaccine. Sequenced by immunoSEQ multiplex PCR; TCRdb stores in-frame clones only, minus some. This table has over 150,000 clones, 85% to 95% appearing once. The specimen comprised peripheral blood, sampled on day 0 of AZD1222 vaccination. The source of these receptors is an adult in good health. Both conserved end residues are part of each CDR3. Each record gives: clone size, V gene, D gene, J gene, CDR3 DNA, CDR3 protein. A D gene is named only where the DNA matches it firmly. Part of the rows lack a size; the others show once, few, many or a class for expanded clones.

clone size: once
V gene: TRBV19
D gene: -
J gene: TRBJ1-2
CDR3 DNA: TGTGCCAGTACCCCATTTAGTGGACGTAAGCTCTATGGCTACACCTTC
CDR3 protein: CASTPFSGRKLYGYTF

clone size: -
V gene: TRBV2
D gene: TRBD2
J gene: TRBJ2-5
CDR3 DNA: TGTGCCAGCAGTGAATTTTTTTGGTCAGGACTAGCGGAAGAGACCCAGTACTTC
CDR3 protein: CASSEFFWSGLAEETQYF

clone size: -
V gene: TRBV24-1
D gene: TRBD1
J gene: TRBJ2-4
CDR3 DNA: TGTGCCACCAGTGCGACAGGGGAAAACATTCAGTACTTC
CDR3 protein: CATSATGENIQYF

clone size: -
V gene: TRBV28
D gene: -
J gene: TRBJ1-5
CDR3 DNA: TGTGCCAGCAGTTTGGATGGGAAGGGGGTACATTTT
CDR3 protein: CASSLDGKGVHF

clone size: -
V gene: TRBV7-9
D gene: -
J gene: TRBJ2-1
CDR3 DNA: TGTGCCAGCAGCACTACCGGACTGACCAGCGATGAGCAGTTCTTC
CDR3 protein: CASSTTGLTSDEQFF

clone size: -
V gene: TRBV19
D gene: TRBD1
J gene: TRBJ1-2
CDR3 DNA: TGTGCCAGTAGTACCACGGGACAGATCATCTATGGCTACACCTTC
CDR3 protein: CASSTTGQIIYGYTF

clone size: -
V gene: TRBV7-9
D gene: -
J gene: TRBJ1-1
CDR3 DNA: TGTGCCAGCAGCTTAGGCGCAAGGGGCACTGAAGCTTTCTTT
CDR3 protein: CASSLGARGTEAFF

clone size: -
V gene: TRBV11-3
D gene: TRBD1
J gene: TRBJ2-5
CDR3 DNA: TGTGCCAGCAGCTTAGGGGGATGGGACAGGGCTGAAGAGACCCAGTACTTC
CDR3 protein: CASSLGGWDRAEETQYF

clone size: -
V gene: TRBV2
D gene: TRBD1
J gene: TRBJ2-3
CDR3 DNA: TGTGCCAGCAGTTCACAGGGGGCTTTAGATACGCAGTATTTT
CDR3 protein: CASSSQGALDTQYF

clone size: -
V gene: TRBV6-1
D gene: -
J gene: TRBJ1-4
CDR3 DNA: TGTGCCAGCAGTGCCCCCGGGGCAGGGGCAACTAATGAAAAACTGTTTTTT
CDR3 protein: CASSAPGAGATNEKLFF

clone size: once
V gene: TRBV7-8
D gene: -
J gene: TRBJ1-2
CDR3 DNA: TGTGCCAGCAGGCCCGGACCGTTTGAGGGCTACACCTTC
CDR3 protein: CASRPGPFEGYTF

clone size: -
V gene: TRBV2
D gene: -
J gene: TRBJ1-6
CDR3 DNA: TGTGCCAGCAGTGATAGTCTTGGCAGGTCGGGTTCACCCCTCCACTTT
CDR3 protein: CASSDSLGRSGSPLHF

clone size: -
V gene: TRBV23-1
D gene: TRBD1
J gene: TRBJ1-5
CDR3 DNA: TGCGCCAGCAGTGTCCGGGACAGGGGCAATCAGCCCCAGCATTTT
CDR3 protein: CASSVRDRGNQPQHF

clone size: -
V gene: TRBV28
D gene: -
J gene: TRBJ1-2
CDR3 DNA: TGTGCCAGCAGTCCGGGGGGTGGGGTTTTTGGCTACACCTTC
CDR3 protein: CASSPGGGVFGYTF

clone size: -
V gene: TRBV19
D gene: TRBD1
J gene: TRBJ1-2
CDR3 DNA: TGTGCCACAACCCTAACAGGGGCCGTAAACTATGGCTACACCTTC
CDR3 protein: CATTLTGAVNYGYTF

clone size: -
V gene: TRBV5-1
D gene: -
J gene: TRBJ1-2
CDR3 DNA: TGCGCCAGCAGCCTGGACAGCCCACTCTATGGCTACACCTTC
CDR3 protein: CASSLDSPLYGYTF

clone size: -
V gene: TRBV27
D gene: -
J gene: TRBJ1-4
CDR3 DNA: TGTGCCAGCAGTTTTCAACAGCCTAATGAAAAACTGTTTTTT
CDR3 protein: CASSFQQPNEKLFF

clone size: once
V gene: TRBV7-2
D gene: -
J gene: TRBJ2-7
CDR3 DNA: TGTGCCAGCAGCTTCGACGGCGGGCCCTACGAGCAGTACTTC
CDR3 protein: CASSFDGGPYEQYF

clone size: few
V gene: TRBV6-6
D gene: TRBD2
J gene: TRBJ2-5
CDR3 DNA: TGTGCCAGCAGCCTCCGGGGGGGAGGGGAGACCCAGTACTTC
CDR3 protein: CASSLRGGGETQYF

clone size: -
V gene: TRBV18
D gene: -
J gene: TRBJ2-2
CDR3 DNA: TGTGCCAGCTCACCCCCTCGGAGGGCGGTGACCGGGGAGCTGTTTTTT
CDR3 protein: CASSPPRRAVTGELFF

clone size: -
V gene: TRBV6-6
D gene: -
J gene: TRBJ1-2
CDR3 DNA: TGTGCCAGCAGACCTGGAGGGAGAGGAGCTAACTATGGCTACACCTTC
CDR3 protein: CASRPGGRGANYGYTF

clone size: -
V gene: TRBV5-1
D gene: -
J gene: TRBJ1-5
CDR3 DNA: TGCGCCAGCAGCCCCTGGGGACCGATTAGCAATCAGCCCCAGCATTTT
CDR3 protein: CASSPWGPISNQPQHF

clone size: -
V gene: TRBV5-1
D gene: -
J gene: TRBJ2-1
CDR3 DNA: TGCGCCAGCAGTCCCGGGACCGCAAACAATGAGCAGTTCTTC
CDR3 protein: CASSPGTANNEQFF

clone size: -
V gene: TRBV9
D gene: -
J gene: TRBJ2-1
CDR3 DNA: TGTGCCAGCAGCGTAGGGGAACCCACACAGGGTGAGCAGTTCTTC
CDR3 protein: CASSVGEPTQGEQFF

clone size: -
V gene: TRBV7-2
D gene: -
J gene: TRBJ2-5
CDR3 DNA: TGTGCCAGCAGCGCGGAGGTAGTTGGGACCCAGTACTTC
CDR3 protein: CASSAEVVGTQYF

clone size: few
V gene: TRBV6-1
D gene: TRBD1
J gene: TRBJ2-7
CDR3 DNA: TGTGCCAGCAGTGTGAGTTCCGGGACAGGAGCCTACGAGCAGTACTTC
CDR3 protein: CASSVSSGTGAYEQYF

clone size: -
V gene: TRBV6-5
D gene: TRBD2
J gene: TRBJ2-5
CDR3 DNA: TGTGCCAGCAGGCTCGGGGGGAGAGAGACCCAGTACTTC
CDR3 protein: CASRLGGRETQYF